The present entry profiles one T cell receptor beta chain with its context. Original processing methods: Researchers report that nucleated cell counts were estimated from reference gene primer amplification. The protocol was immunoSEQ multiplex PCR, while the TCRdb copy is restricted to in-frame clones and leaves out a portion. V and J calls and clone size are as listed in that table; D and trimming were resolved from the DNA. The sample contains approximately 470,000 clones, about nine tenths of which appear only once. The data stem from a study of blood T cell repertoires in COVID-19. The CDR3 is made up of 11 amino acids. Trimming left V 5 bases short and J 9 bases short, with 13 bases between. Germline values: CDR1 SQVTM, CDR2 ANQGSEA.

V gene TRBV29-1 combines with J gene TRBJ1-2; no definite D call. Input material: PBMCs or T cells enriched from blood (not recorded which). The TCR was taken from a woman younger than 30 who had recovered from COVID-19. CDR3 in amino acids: CSVHGTQSYTF. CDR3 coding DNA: TGCAGCGTTCATGGTACTCAAAGCTACACCTTC.